Listed below are T cell receptor beta chains from one sample, sequenced in a study of T-cell memory formation after mild COVID-19. MiXCR, applied by TCRdb to the 5' RACE reads, yields one record per CDR3 protein. Among 350,000 to 450,000 distinct CDR3 sequences listed, over 25% were seen once. Source material: PBMCs or a T cell subset sorted from them (not recorded which). All receptors derive from an adult woman who had mild COVID-19 (a few samples of this study predate the infection). Cell type and time point are not known. Each CDR3 is given with its conserved first and last residue. The D gene is left open where the match is weak. The size field is filled for only some rows; it gives once, few, many or a size class.

d_gene | j_gene | v_gene | abundance | CDR3nt | CDR3aa
. | TRBJ2-3 | TRBV5-1 | . | TGCGCCAGCAGAGAAACCGGGACCCTCACAGATACGCAGTATTTT | CASRETGTLTDTQYF
TRBD1 | TRBJ1-6 | TRBV7-8 | few | TGTGCCAGCAGCCAACCGACAGGGGGCCATTCACCCCTCCACTTT | CASSQPTGGHSPLHF
. | TRBJ2-3 | TRBV6-1 | . | TGTGCCAGCAGATTGTACCCAGCGCAGGCAGATACGCAGTATTTT | CASRLYPAQADTQYF
. | TRBJ2-5 | TRBV20-1 | once | TGCAGTGCTAGAAGTCGTCAAGTAAGGGAGACCCAGTACTTC | CSARSRQVRETQYF
TRBD2 | TRBJ2-2 | TRBV12-3/TRBV12-4 | few | TGTGCCAGCAGTTTATGGAGGGAGGGCCTGGGGGAGCTGTTTTTT | CASSLWREGLGELFF
. | TRBJ2-3 | TRBV5-1 | . | TGCGCCAGCAGCTTGGATCCTACCACAGATACGCAGTATTTT | CASSLDPTTDTQYF
TRBD2 | TRBJ2-1 | TRBV6-1 | many | TGTGCCAGCAGCCAGACCAGCGGGGGGCCCTACAATGAGCAGTTCTTC | CASSQTSGGPYNEQFF
. | TRBJ2-7 | TRBV7-8 | . | TGTGCCAGCAGCGCCAATACAGTGACCTACGAGCAGTACTTC | CASSANTVTYEQYF
. | TRBJ2-7 | TRBV7-2 | once | TGTGCCAGCAGCTTAGCGCCCTACAGGACCTACGAGCAGTACTTC | CASSLAPYRTYEQYF
. | TRBJ2-3 | TRBV12-3/TRBV12-4 | few | TGTGCCAGCACGCTGACTAGGTCCACAGATACGCAGTATTTT | CASTLTRSTDTQYF
. | TRBJ2-2 | TRBV7-9 | . | TGTGCCAGCAGCTCGATATGGAGAGCGGACCCGATCACCGGGGAGCTGTTTTTT | CASSSIWRADPITGELFF
. | TRBJ2-1 | TRBV30 | . | TGTGCCTGGGCCCCATACAATGAGCAGTTCTTC | CAWAPYNEQFF
. | TRBJ2-1 | TRBV5-6 | few | TGTGCCAGCAGCCCCCCGGGATCTCAAGGCAATGAGCAGTTCTTC | CASSPPGSQGNEQFF
TRBD1 | TRBJ2-3 | TRBV6-5 | . | TGTGCCAGCAGGGACAGGGGCGCTACAAGCACAGATACGCAGTATTTT | CASRDRGATSTDTQYF
. | TRBJ2-1 | TRBV7-3 | few | TGTGCCAGCAGCTTAAGGGGGGCCGGCAATGAGCAGTTCTTC | CASSLRGAGNEQFF
. | TRBJ1-5 | TRBV6-1 | . | TGTGCCAGCAGGGTGACAGGAGATCAGCCCCAGCATTTT | CASRVTGDQPQHF
. | TRBJ1-4 | TRBV3-1 | . | TGTGCCAGCAGCCAAGTCCGGGCAGGCGTTAATGAAAAACTGTTTTTT | CASSQVRAGVNEKLFF
. | TRBJ1-6 | TRBV12-3/TRBV12-4 | . | TGTGCCAGCAGCCAGGGTTCCCTCCACTTT | CASSQGSLHF
. | TRBJ1-6 | TRBV20-1 | few | TGCAGTGCTAGAGATCAGGTCAGGGACTATAATTCACCCCTCCACTTT | CSARDQVRDYNSPLHF
TRBD2 | TRBJ2-5 | TRBV11-2 | . | TGTGCCAGCAGCTTAGTGGCCGGGGGGGCGAAGACCCAGTACTTC | CASSLVAGGAKTQYF
TRBD2 | TRBJ2-1 | TRBV7-2 | . | TGTGCCAGCAGCGATAGCGGGGGGCCATCCTACAATGAGCAGTTCTTC | CASSDSGGPSYNEQFF
. | TRBJ2-1 | TRBV12-3/TRBV12-4 | few | TGTGCCAGCAAGGAGGGACTCTTCCAGTTCTTC | CASKEGLFQFF
TRBD2 | TRBJ2-1 | TRBV25-1 | . | TGTGCCAGCAGTTTAGCGGGGACCCTCCATGAGCAGTTCTTC | CASSLAGTLHEQFF
TRBD2 | TRBJ2-3 | TRBV11-1 | . | TGTGCCAGCAGCTCCCGGACTAGCGGGAGACCTGTAGATACGCAGTATTTT | CASSSRTSGRPVDTQYF
TRBD2 | TRBJ2-7 | TRBV4-2 | . | TGTGCCAGCAGCCAAGACCGGACTAGCGGGAGGGGGCAGTACTTC | CASSQDRTSGRGQYF
. | TRBJ1-5 | TRBV7-6 | . | TGTGCCAGCAGCTTAGTAGGTCCCTTCGGCAATCAGCCCCAGCATTTT | CASSLVGPFGNQPQHF
. | TRBJ1-6 | TRBV21-1 | . | TGTGCCAGCAGTGAGACAGGGGGTAATTCACCCCTCCACTTT | CASSETGGNSPLHF
. | TRBJ1-5 | TRBV29-1 | . | TGCAGCGTTGTTCCGGACGGTAATCAGCCCCAGCATTTT | CSVVPDGNQPQHF
. | TRBJ2-3 | TRBV7-2 | few | TGTGCCAGCAGCATAACCCCGGGCTTATCCACAGATACGCAGTATTTT | CASSITPGLSTDTQYF
. | TRBJ2-7 | TRBV15 | . | TGTGCCACCAGCAGAGACTTGGGGACCTACGAGCAGTACTTC | CATSRDLGTYEQYF
. | TRBJ2-7 | TRBV12-3/TRBV12-4 | few | TGTGCCAGCAGCCCCGTATGGGGGCGGTACGAGCAGTACTTC | CASSPVWGRYEQYF
. | TRBJ2-3 | TRBV7-2 | few | TGTGCCAGCAGCTTAAAAGAGGCGCAGTATTTT | CASSLKEAQYF
TRBD1 | TRBJ2-1 | TRBV5-4 | . | TGTGCCAGCAGCTTGCAGGGGGTAAATGAGCAGTTCTTC | CASSLQGVNEQFF
. | TRBJ1-1 | TRBV20-1 | many | TGCAGTGCTAGAGACCCCGGGATGAACACTGAAGCTTTCTTT | CSARDPGMNTEAFF
TRBD2 | TRBJ2-7 | TRBV6-1 | . | TGTGCCAGCAGTACCAATCCGGGAGGGTTTGAGCAGTACTTC | CASSTNPGGFEQYF
TRBD1 | TRBJ2-2 | TRBV20-1 | . | TGCAGTCGCAGGGGGCGAAACACCGGGGAGCTGTTTTTT | CSRRGRNTGELFF
. | TRBJ1-1 | TRBV5-4 | few | TGTGCCAGCAGCCCCCCCGGGGCCCCAACTGAAGCTTTCTTT | CASSPPGAPTEAFF
. | TRBJ1-5 | TRBV24-1 | once | TGTGCCACCCAGGGTGGGACTGGGCAGCCCCAGCATTTT | CATQGGTGQPQHF
. | TRBJ2-1 | TRBV18 | . | TGTGCCAGCTCACTAGGCCGGGACCCTTACAATGAGCAGTTCTTC | CASSLGRDPYNEQFF
. | TRBJ2-3 | TRBV11-3 | . | TGTGCCAGCAGAGGTCGGGGGGCCAGCACAGATACGCAGTATTTT | CASRGRGASTDTQYF
. | TRBJ2-3 | TRBV4-1 | . | TGCGCCAGCAGCCAAGATCGGGAGAGCACAGATACGCAGTATTTT | CASSQDRESTDTQYF
. | TRBJ1-2 | TRBV5-5 | . | TGTGCCAGCAGCTTGGTTCAGAGGGCCAACTATGGCTACACCTTC | CASSLVQRANYGYTF
TRBD1 | TRBJ1-5 | TRBV7-2 | . | TGTGCCAGCAGCTACGGGACAGGTCCTCCATATCAGCCCCAGCATTTT | CASSYGTGPPYQPQHF
TRBD1 | TRBJ1-1 | TRBV5-4 | . | TGTGCCAGCAGCATCACAGGGGGCGACACTGAAGCTTTCTTT | CASSITGGDTEAFF
. | TRBJ1-5 | TRBV6-5 | . | TGTGCCAGCAGTAGAGGGCGAACGGATCAGCCCCAGCATTTT | CASSRGRTDQPQHF